Detailed here is one T cell receptor (beta chain). The repertoire was sequenced with immunoSEQ multiplex PCR; TCRdb's copy has only in-frame clones and lacks some. Of fewer than 300,000 clones detected, 83% appear once; the ten largest clones hold around a tenth. The data derive from a study of blood T cell repertoires in COVID-19. Study overall: Whether acute or convalescent, the COVID-19 samples came from the United States, Italy and Spain.

With 1 base clipped from V and 4 bases from J, the junction kept 5 bases outside the gene matches. The CDR3 has 16 residues. The germline V gene has CDR1 LGHDT and CDR2 YNNKEL (reference sequence). This clonotype was obtained from a woman in her forties or fifties who had recovered from COVID-19. The genes are TRBV3-1 (or the pseudogene TRBV3-2) and TRBJ2-4; 9 bases are a match to TRBD2. The specimen was peripheral blood. The CDR3 region is CASSQASGATKNIQYF. CDR3 sequence (DNA): TGTGCCAGCAGCCAAGCTAGCGGGGCTACGAAAAACATTCAGTACTTC.